One sample yielded the 9 T cell receptor beta chains listed below, sequenced in a study of cytomegalovirus exposure and HLA in healthy donors. Both 60 Vbeta primers and 13 Jbeta primers went into the PCR. Only in-frame clones appear in the TCRdb table, and some are missing; sequencing was by immunoSEQ multiplex PCR. Among some 65,000 clones listed, 62% were seen once. The sequencing sample was made of PBMCs. Source of these receptors: a man aged 30 to 39 in good health and CMV-seronegative.

The rearrangement joins TRBV5-4 to TRBJ2-4, with D perhaps matching TRBD2 (6 bases). V was clipped by 4 bases and J by 7 bases, with 18 bases between them. This CDR3 is built from 15 residues. The germline gives CDR1 SGHNT, CDR2 YYREEE (reference sequence). The CDR3: CASSLRAGGANIQYF. The CDR3 nucleotides are TGTGCCAGCAGCCTCCGGGCCGGGGGTGCGAACATTCAGTACTTC.

The genes are TRBV6-1 and TRBJ2-7; possibly TRBD2 for D (5 bases). Germline V CDR1 and CDR2: MNHNS, SASEGT. Trimming cost V 9 bases and J 0 bases, with 6 bases left between them. The CDR3 covers 11 residues. The CDR3 is CASGSSYEQYF. As DNA, the CDR3 is TGTGCCAGTGGGAGCTCCTACGAGCAGTACTTC.

This clone was detected a few times. The chain joins TRBV2 to TRBJ1-2, with D possibly being TRBD1 (6 bases). The V gene's germline CDR1 is SNHLY and CDR2 FYNNEI. This CDR3 is built from 14 residues. V was clipped by 7 bases and J by 10 bases, with 22 bases between them. The CDR3 DNA is TGTGCCAGCAATACGGGGGGGGCGAAGACACTCTACACCTTC. This codes for CASNTGGAKTLYTF.

This clone was picked up a small number of times. V is TRBV29-1 and J is TRBJ1-3; a weak D match, TRBD1 (5 bases). V lost 4 bases and J lost 1, with 8 bases in between. The CDR3 runs 13 residues. Germline V CDR1 and CDR2: SQVTM, ANQGSEA. CDR3 residues: CSVVRGSGNTIYF. CDR3 DNA: TGCAGCGTTGTTCGGGGGTCTGGAAACACCATATATTTT.

This chain links TRBV11-2 with TRBJ2-5; maybe TRBD2 (5 bases). This CDR3 contains 15 residues. Germline lookup yields CDR1 SGHAT and CDR2 FQNNGV. V lost 3 bases and J 7 bases, leaving 18 bases between the germline ends. The CDR3 protein is CASSFRETIIGTQYF. The CDR3 bases are TGTGCCAGCAGCTTTAGGGAGACTATTATAGGGACCCAGTACTTC.

This sequence joins TRBV9 and TRBJ1-6; 9 bases align to TRBD1. CDR1 is SGDLS and CDR2 is YYNGEE in the germline V gene. The trim removed 4 bases at V and 7 bases at J, leaving 3 bases unmatched. This CDR3 has 14 residues. Here the CDR3 reads CASSKDRGNSPLHF. The CDR3 DNA reads TGTGCCAGCAGCAAAGACAGGGGGAATTCACCCCTCCACTTT.

The V gene is TRBV11-2, the J gene TRBJ1-1; 11 bases fit TRBD1. This CDR3 spans 19 amino acids. The germline CDR1 and CDR2 sequences are SGHAT and FQNNGV. J gave up 0 bases and V 5 bases, and 14 bases lay outside the gene matches. The CDR3 nucleotides read TGTGCCAGCAGCATGAATACACCGGGACAGGGGGTCTTGAACACTGAAGCTTTCTTT. Translated, it gives CASSMNTPGQGVLNTEAFF.

This clone was observed a few times. The gene calls are TRBV18 and TRBJ2-1; no firm D call. Germline V CDR1 and CDR2: KGHSH, LQKENI. V lost 0 bases and J lost 6, with 6 bases in between. The length of the CDR3 is 13 residues. The CDR3 DNA reads TGTGCCAGCTCACCACCGTCTAGCAATGAGCAGTTCTTC. Translating it yields CASSPPSSNEQFF.

In this sample, this clone turned up a few times. This chain links TRBV11-3 with TRBJ2-5; 9 nucleotides match TRBD1. CDR1 is SGHNT and CDR2 is YENEEA in the germline V gene. The trim removed 2 bases at V and 7 bases at J, leaving 8 bases unmatched. This CDR3 has 15 amino acids. CDR3 residues: CASSLRTGEHGTQYF. The CDR3 bases are TGTGCCAGCAGCTTAAGGACAGGGGAACACGGGACCCAGTACTTC. Supplemented by reference TRBV11-3 and TRBJ2-5, the full variable domain reads EAGVVQSPRYKIIEKKQPVAFWCNPISGHNTLYWYLQNLGQGPELLIRYENEEAVDDSQLPKDRFSAERLKGVDSTLKIQPAELGDSAVYLCASSLRTGEHGTQYFGPGTRLLVL.